The clone carrying this TCR beta chain was detected many times. Construction of the TCRbeta library involved unique molecular identifiers. One entry per CDR3 protein results from TCRdb running MiXCR on the PCR reads. The table records roughly 220,000 distinct CDR3 sequences, over 9.5% of them present only once. This record belongs to a study of T-cell reconstitution after alpha-beta-depleted transplantation in children. Trimming cost V 0 bases and J 9 bases, with 10 bases left between them. In germline, CDR1 is SGHKS, CDR2 YYEKEE (reference sequence). The CDR3 contains 13 residues. The specimen was PBMCs from the stem cell graft donor, collected from the stem cell graft. The TCR originated in a human donor who donated a stem cell graft to a child with SCID. The gene calls are TRBV5-5 and TRBJ1-5; tentative D call: TRBD1 (6 bases). The CDR3: CASSLGGRGPQHF. The CDR3 DNA reads as TGTGCCAGCAGCTTGGGTGGCAGGGGGCCCCAGCATTTT.